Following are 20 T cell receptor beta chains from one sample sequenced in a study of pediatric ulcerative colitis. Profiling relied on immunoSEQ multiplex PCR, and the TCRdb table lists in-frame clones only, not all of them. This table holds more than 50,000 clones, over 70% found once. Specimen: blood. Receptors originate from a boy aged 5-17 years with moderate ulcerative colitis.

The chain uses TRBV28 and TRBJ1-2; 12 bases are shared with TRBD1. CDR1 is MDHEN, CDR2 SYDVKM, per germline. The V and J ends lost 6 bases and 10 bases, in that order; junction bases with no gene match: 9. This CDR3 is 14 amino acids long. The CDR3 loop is CASSRTGTGGDYTF. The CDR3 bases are TGTGCCAGCAGCCGAACCGGGACAGGGGGCGACTACACCTTC.

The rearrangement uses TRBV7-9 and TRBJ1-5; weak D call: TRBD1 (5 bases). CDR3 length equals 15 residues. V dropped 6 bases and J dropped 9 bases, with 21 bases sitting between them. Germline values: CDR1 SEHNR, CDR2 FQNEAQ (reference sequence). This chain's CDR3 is CASSFGDPGLGPQHF. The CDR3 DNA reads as TGTGCCAGCAGTTTTGGGGATCCAGGGTTGGGGCCCCAGCATTTT.

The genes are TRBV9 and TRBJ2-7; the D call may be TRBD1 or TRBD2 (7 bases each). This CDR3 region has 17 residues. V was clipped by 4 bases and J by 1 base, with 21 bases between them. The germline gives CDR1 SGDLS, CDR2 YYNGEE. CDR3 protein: CASSPLRGRESSYEQYF. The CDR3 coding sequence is TGTGCCAGCAGCCCCCTGAGGGGGCGGGAGTCGTCCTACGAGCAGTACTTC.

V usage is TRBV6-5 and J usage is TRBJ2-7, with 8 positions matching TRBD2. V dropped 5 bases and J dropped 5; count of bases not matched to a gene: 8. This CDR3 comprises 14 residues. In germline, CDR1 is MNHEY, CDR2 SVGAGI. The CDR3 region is CASSIGLARDEQYF. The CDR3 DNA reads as TGTGCCAGCAGTATTGGACTAGCACGTGACGAGCAGTACTTC.

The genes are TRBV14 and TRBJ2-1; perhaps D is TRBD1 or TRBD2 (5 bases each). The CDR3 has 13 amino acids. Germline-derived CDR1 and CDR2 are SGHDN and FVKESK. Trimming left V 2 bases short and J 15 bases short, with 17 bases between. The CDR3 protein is CASSQYNGDGRFF. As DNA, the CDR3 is TGTGCCAGCAGCCAATATAACGGGGACGGTCGGTTCTTC.

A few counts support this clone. The CDR3 region is CASNSWAYEQYF. In DNA form, the CDR3 reads TGTGCCAGCAACTCCTGGGCCTACGAGCAGTACTTC. The V gene is TRBV2, the J gene TRBJ2-7; no definite D call. CDR1 SNHLY and CDR2 FYNNEI come from the germline V gene. The CDR3 covers 12 residues. V lost 7 bases to trimming and J lost 2 bases, with 9 bases between them.

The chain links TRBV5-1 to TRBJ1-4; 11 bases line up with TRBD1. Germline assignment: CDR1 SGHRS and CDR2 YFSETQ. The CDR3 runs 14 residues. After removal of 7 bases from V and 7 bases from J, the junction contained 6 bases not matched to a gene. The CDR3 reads CASHPGQGGEKLFF. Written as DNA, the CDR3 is TGCGCCAGCCATCCGGGACAGGGGGGTGAAAAACTGTTTTTT. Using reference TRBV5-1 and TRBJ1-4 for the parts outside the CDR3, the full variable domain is KAGVTQTPRYLIKTRGQQVTLSCSPISGHRSVSWYQQTPGQGLQFLFEYFSETQRNKGNFPGRFSGRQFSNSRSEMNVSTLELGDSALYLCASHPGQGGEKLFFGSGTQLSVL.

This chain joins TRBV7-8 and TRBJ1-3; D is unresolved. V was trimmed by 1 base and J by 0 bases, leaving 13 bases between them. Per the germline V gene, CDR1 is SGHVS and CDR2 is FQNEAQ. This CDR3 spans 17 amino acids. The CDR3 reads CASSLVMDRVSGNTIYF. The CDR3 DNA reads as TGTGCCAGCAGCTTAGTAATGGACCGAGTCTCTGGAAACACCATATATTTT.

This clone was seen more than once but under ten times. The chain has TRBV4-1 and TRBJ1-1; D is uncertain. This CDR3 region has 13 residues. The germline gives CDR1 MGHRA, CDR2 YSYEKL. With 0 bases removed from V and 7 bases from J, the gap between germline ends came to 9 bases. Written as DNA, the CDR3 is TGCGCCAGCAGCCAAGAAAGAGGGCGTGAAGCTTTCTTT. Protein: CASSQERGREAFF.

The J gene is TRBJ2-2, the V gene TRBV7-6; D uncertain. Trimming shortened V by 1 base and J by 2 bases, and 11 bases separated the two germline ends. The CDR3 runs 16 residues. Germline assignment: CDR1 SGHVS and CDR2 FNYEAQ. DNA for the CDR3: TGTGCCAGCAGCTTAGTTGTAGGATACAACACCGGGGAGCTGTTTTTT. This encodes CASSLVVGYNTGELFF.

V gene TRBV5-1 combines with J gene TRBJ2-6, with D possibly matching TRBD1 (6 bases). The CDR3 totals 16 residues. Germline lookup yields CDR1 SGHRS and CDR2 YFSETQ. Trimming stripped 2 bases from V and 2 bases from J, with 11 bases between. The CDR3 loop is CASSLGYRAGANVLTF. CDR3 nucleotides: TGCGCCAGCAGCTTAGGCTACAGGGCTGGGGCCAACGTCCTGACTTTC.

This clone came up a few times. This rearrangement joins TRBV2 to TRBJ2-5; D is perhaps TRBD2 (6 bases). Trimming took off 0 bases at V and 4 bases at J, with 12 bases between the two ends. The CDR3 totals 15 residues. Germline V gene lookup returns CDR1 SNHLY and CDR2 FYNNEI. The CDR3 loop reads CASSEALRRGETQYF. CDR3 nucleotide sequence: TGTGCCAGCAGTGAAGCGCTTCGGAGGGGAGAGACCCAGTACTTC.

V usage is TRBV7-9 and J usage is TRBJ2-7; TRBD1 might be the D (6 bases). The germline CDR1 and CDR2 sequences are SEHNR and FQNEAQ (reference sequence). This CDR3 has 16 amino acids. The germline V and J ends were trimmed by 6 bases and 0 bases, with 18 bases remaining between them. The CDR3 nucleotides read TGTGCCAGCAGTTCAGTCCCGGGACATACCTCCTACGAGCAGTACTTC. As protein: CASSSVPGHTSYEQYF. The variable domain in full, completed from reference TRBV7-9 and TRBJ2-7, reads DTGVSQNPRHKITKRGQNVTFRCDPISEHNRLYWYRQTLGQGPEFLTYFQNEAQLEKSRLLSDRFSAERPKGSFSTLEIQRTEQGDSAMYLCASSSVPGHTSYEQYFGPGTRLTVT.

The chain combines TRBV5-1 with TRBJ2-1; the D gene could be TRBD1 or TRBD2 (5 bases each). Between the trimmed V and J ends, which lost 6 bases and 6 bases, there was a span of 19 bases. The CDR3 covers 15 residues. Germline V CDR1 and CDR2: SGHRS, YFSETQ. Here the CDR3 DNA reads TGCGCCAGCACCCGGGAAGGGACCCCGGGCAATGAGCAGTTCTTC. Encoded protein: CASTREGTPGNEQFF.

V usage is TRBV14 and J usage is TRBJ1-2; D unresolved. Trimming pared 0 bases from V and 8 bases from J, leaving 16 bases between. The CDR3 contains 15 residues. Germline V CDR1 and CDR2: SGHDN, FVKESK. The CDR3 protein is CASSQDRGTISGYTF. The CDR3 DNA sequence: TGTGCCAGCAGCCAAGATAGAGGAACCATCTCGGGCTACACCTTC. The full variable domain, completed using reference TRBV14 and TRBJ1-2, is EAGVTQFPSHSVIEKGQTVTLRCDPISGHDNLYWYRRVMGKEIKFLLHFVKESKQDESGMPNNRFLAERTGGTYSTLKVQPAELEDSGVYFCASSQDRGTISGYTFGSGTRLTVV.

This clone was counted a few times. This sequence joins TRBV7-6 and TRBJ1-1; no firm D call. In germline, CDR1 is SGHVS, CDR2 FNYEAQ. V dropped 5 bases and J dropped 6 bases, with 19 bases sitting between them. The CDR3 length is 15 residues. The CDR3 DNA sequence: TGTGCCAGCAGCCGTAGCACTAGATTAGGCGCTGAAGCTTTCTTT. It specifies CASSRSTRLGAEAFF.

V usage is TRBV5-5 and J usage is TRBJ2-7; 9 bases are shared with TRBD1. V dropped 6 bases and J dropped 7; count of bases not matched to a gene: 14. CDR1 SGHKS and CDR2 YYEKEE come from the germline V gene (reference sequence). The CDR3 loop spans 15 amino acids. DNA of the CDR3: TGTGCCAGCACCAGAGCCCCCTGGACAGGGGATGAGCAGTACTTC. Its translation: CASTRAPWTGDEQYF.

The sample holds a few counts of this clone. CDR3 sequence (DNA): TGTGCCAGCAGAGATCAGGGGGCGGGCACTGAAGCTTTCTTT. Protein product: CASRDQGAGTEAFF. V and J are TRBV11-1 and TRBJ1-1; 8 positions agree with TRBD1. Germline CDR1 and CDR2: SGHAT and FQDESV (reference sequence). The CDR3 consists of 14 residues. V trimming: 6 bases; J trimming: 4 bases; junction bases outside the gene matches: 7.

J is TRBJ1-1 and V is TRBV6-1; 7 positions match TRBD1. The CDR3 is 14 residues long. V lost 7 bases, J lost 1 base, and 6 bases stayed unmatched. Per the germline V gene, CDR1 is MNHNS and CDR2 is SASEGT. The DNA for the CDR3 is TGTGCCAGCAATGATGAGGGGGCGAACACTGAAGCTTTCTTT. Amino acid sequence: CASNDEGANTEAFF.

The CDR3 here is CASSMVGLAETRPYEQYF. CDR3 bases: TGTGCCAGTAGTATGGTGGGACTAGCGGAAACCCGCCCCTACGAGCAGTACTTC. The chain links TRBV19 to TRBJ2-7; 11 bases are shared with TRBD2. V gave up 3 bases and J gave up 2 bases; unmatched junction bases: 12. CDR3 length: 18 residues. The germline V gene encodes CDR1 LNHDA and CDR2 SQIVND (reference sequence).